The present T cell receptor beta chain was sequenced within a study of blood T cell repertoires in COVID-19. Here immunoSEQ multiplex PCR was the method, and the copy in TCRdb shows in-frame clones only, minus some. The sample has 110,000 to 150,000 clones; 70% to 90% are singletons. This CDR3 spans 15 amino acids. Trimming left V 9 bases short and J 2 bases short, with 19 bases between. Germline V gives CDR1 MGHDK, CDR2 SYGVNS. Sequences were obtained from peripheral blood. This sequence originates from a human donor in a cohort sampled during active COVID-19. V and J are TRBV25-1 and TRBJ1-1, with D possibly matching TRBD1 (6 bases). The CDR3 nucleotides are TGTGCCAGGCGGACGACACAGGGTACAAACACTGAAGCTTTCTTT. Translating it yields CARRTTQGTNTEAFF.